This TCR beta chain was recovered during a study of blood T cell repertoires in COVID-19. Study context: Specimens from acute and convalescent COVID-19 originated in the United States, Italy and Spain.

Seattle researchers signed up patients amid active infection and tracked them longitudinally. Note on this clone: The same CDR3 also results from other DNA sequences found in this sample.

Libraries were prepared by immunoSEQ multiplex PCR; TCRdb keeps only in-frame clonotypes and omits some of them. The sample contains about 270,000 clones, roughly 83% of which appear only once. The TCR comes from a human donor with COVID-19, enrolled during active disease. The donor label of this sample is uncertain. The sequenced material came from peripheral blood.

Here the CDR3 DNA reads TGCAGTGCTAGTGAGGGTCAGGGCTATGGCTACACCTTC. Its translation: CSASEGQGYGYTF. The chain recombines TRBV20-1 with TRBJ1-2; weak D call: TRBD1 (5 bases). The V end was cut by 3 bases, the J end by 4 bases, with 12 bases between. This CDR3 spans 13 amino acids. Germline CDR1 and CDR2: DFQATT and SNEGSKA (reference sequence).